This paragraph covers one TCR beta chain sequence. This entry is derived from a study of blood T cells in healthy people across ages. A second roughly 7 to 11 cycle PCR used barcoded and J-beta primers. Each cDNA was tagged by a template-switch adaptor containing 12 random nucleotides. From the 5' RACE reads, TCRdb called clonotypes with MiXCR, one entry per CDR3 protein. Of 1.5 million to 2 million distinct CDR3 sequences detected, 35% to 50% appear once; the ten largest clones hold under 30%. CDR1 DFQATT and CDR2 SNEGSKA come from the germline V gene (reference sequence). V was pared by 2 bases and J by 8 bases, with 12 bases between. This CDR3 is 13 amino acids long.

The TCR originated in a human donor in good health. The chain has TRBV20-1 and TRBJ1-4; D may be TRBD1 (5 bases). Material: blood. The CDR3 here is CSARWQGWEKLFF. CDR3 sequence (DNA): TGCAGTGCTAGATGGCAGGGATGGGAAAAACTGTTTTTT.